The 18 T cell receptor beta chains below all came from one sample that was sequenced in a study of blood T cells in healthy people across ages (dated by TCRdb to about 2015). The library was prepared using 5' RACE. The data were produced on an Illumina HiSeq 2500. A second PCR of about 7 to 12 cycles was run with a J-beta primer mix and a sample-barcoded 5' primer. The raw public reads went through TCRdb reprocessing: fastp at Q25, MiXCR clone calling, in-frame beta chains kept. Records with the same CDR3 protein are collapsed into one entry carrying the most frequent genes and DNA. Across this sample there are almost 800,000 distinct CDR3 sequences, with roughly 64% seen only once. The ten largest account for around 22% of the sample. The specimen was blood. These receptor sequences come from a young man in good health.

The chain joins TRBV2 to TRBJ2-2; 13 bases are a match to TRBD2. The germline V gene has CDR1 SNHLY and CDR2 FYNNEI. After removal of 6 bases from V and 5 bases from J, the junction contained 3 bases not matched to a gene. The CDR3 has 15 amino acids. For the CDR3, the DNA is TGTGCCAGCAGGCTGGGACTAGCGGGGACCGGGGAGCTGTTTTTT. Amino acids: CASRLGLAGTGELFF.

The chain links TRBV7-2 to TRBJ1-1; tentative D call: TRBD1 (5 bases). Germline lookup yields CDR1 SGHTA and CDR2 FQGNSA. V shed 1 base and J shed 0 bases, with 12 bases lying between them. The CDR3 runs 16 residues. The DNA of the CDR3 is TGTGCCAGCAGCTTAGGAACAGGAGCTTTGAACACTGAAGCTTTCTTT. This sequence encodes CASSLGTGALNTEAFF.

The J gene is TRBJ2-3, the V gene TRBV6-2 or TRBV6-3, with 8 bases identical to TRBD2. V shed 2 bases, J shed 3 bases, and the junction held 7 bases outside the gene matches. Per germline, CDR1 MNHEY and CDR2 SVGEGT. The CDR3 runs 16 residues. This CDR3 is CASSYMVAGKTDTQYF. The CDR3, as DNA: TGTGCCAGCAGTTACATGGTAGCGGGAAAGACAGATACGCAGTATTTT.

The chain recombines TRBV20-1 with TRBJ1-4, with TRBD1 as a possible D gene (5 bases). The CDR3 totals 17 residues. V was cut by 6 bases and J by 0 bases, with 20 bases left in between. The germline V gene encodes CDR1 DFQATT and CDR2 SNEGSKA (reference sequence). CDR3 bases: TGCAGTGCCCAGGGTGTAACTCTGGACGCAACTAATGAAAAACTGTTTTTT. Protein: CSAQGVTLDATNEKLFF.

The chain recombines TRBV5-1 with TRBJ2-5, with D perhaps matching TRBD2 (5 bases). The CDR3 extends over 14 amino acids. V lost 0 bases and J 3 bases, leaving 9 bases between the germline ends. Per the germline V gene, CDR1 is SGHRS and CDR2 is YFSETQ. The CDR3 DNA follows: TGCGCCAGCAGCTTGGCGGGGTCAAAAGAGACCCAGTACTTC. It codes for CASSLAGSKETQYF. The variable domain in full, completed from reference TRBV5-1 and TRBJ2-5, reads KAGVTQTPRYLIKTRGQQVTLSCSPISGHRSVSWYQQTPGQGLQFLFEYFSETQRNKGNFPGRFSGRQFSNSRSEMNVSTLELGDSALYLCASSLAGSKETQYFGPGTRLLVL.

The CDR3 DNA sequence: TGTGCCAGCAGTTTTCAGGGTTCGGAGACCCAGTACTTC. It codes for CASSFQGSETQYF. This chain joins TRBV12-3 or TRBV12-4 and TRBJ2-5, with a tentative D call TRBD1 (5 bases). V gave up 3 bases and J gave up 5 bases, with 10 bases separating them. The CDR3 totals 13 residues.

This clonotype was counted a few times. The rearrangement links TRBV4-3 to TRBJ2-3; D is tentatively TRBD1 or TRBD2 (5 bases each). Germline V gene lookup returns CDR1 LGHNA and CDR2 YSLEER. Trimming removed 1 base at V and 5 bases at J, with 16 bases between. The CDR3 is made up of 16 amino acids. DNA for the CDR3: TGCGCCAGCAGCCAAGCGACAGCGGAGCACGGAGATACGCAGTATTTT. Protein: CASSQATAEHGDTQYF.

This rearrangement joins TRBV7-9 to TRBJ2-1, with 10 bases lining up with TRBD2. With V trimmed by 5 bases and J by 5 bases, 12 bases remained unmatched. Germline-derived CDR1 and CDR2 are SEHNR and FQNEAQ (reference sequence). The CDR3 consists of 17 residues. The CDR3, as DNA: TGTGCCAGCAGCCCCCGCTTGGGGACTAGCGTCGACAATGAGCAGTTCTTC. Protein sequence: CASSPRLGTSVDNEQFF.

A single count supports this clonotype. This sequence joins TRBV20-1 and TRBJ1-1; possible D gene TRBD1, 6 bases. The CDR3 is 12 residues long. The V gene's germline CDR1 is DFQATT and CDR2 SNEGSKA (reference sequence). DNA for the CDR3: TGCAGCGCCCTGGGGGCAGGCACTGAAGCTTTCTTT. Protein product: CSALGAGTEAFF.

This clonotype has ten or more counts. The V gene is TRBV20-1, the J gene TRBJ2-1; 7 bases match TRBD1. The V gene end was trimmed by 3 bases and the J gene end by 13 bases; junction bases not matched to a gene: 9. Germline V CDR1 and CDR2: DFQATT, SNEGSKA (reference sequence). The CDR3 spans 12 residues. This CDR3 reads CSASPRDRPQFF. The CDR3 DNA is TGCAGTGCTAGTCCTCGGGACAGACCCCAGTTCTTC.

This clonotype was counted only a few times. V and J are TRBV12-3 or TRBV12-4 and TRBJ1-2; 7 nucleotides line up with TRBD1. CDR3 length equals 12 residues. V shed 6 bases, J shed 5 bases, and the junction held 3 bases outside the gene matches. CDR3 coding DNA: TGTGCCAGCAGAGGACAGGCGTATGGCTACACCTTC. It encodes CASRGQAYGYTF.

The rearrangement uses TRBV9 and TRBJ2-7, with D unclear. The CDR3 has 14 residues. The germline gives CDR1 SGDLS, CDR2 YYNGEE. Trimming shortened V by 2 bases and J by 0 bases, and 9 bases separated the two germline ends. As DNA, the CDR3 is TGTGCCAGCAGCGTTAATGGCGACTCCTACGAGCAGTACTTC. Its protein is CASSVNGDSYEQYF.

The CDR3 is CASSLGGGAQETQYF. In DNA form, the CDR3 reads TGTGCCAGCAGCTTAGGTGGGGGGGCGCAAGAGACCCAGTACTTC. The V and J genes are TRBV7-2 and TRBJ2-5; D might be TRBD2 (7 bases). The germline V gene encodes CDR1 SGHTA and CDR2 FQGNSA. There are 15 residues in the CDR3. Between the trimmed V and J ends, which lost 1 base and 2 bases, there was a span of 11 bases.

The sample holds a few counts of this clonotype. The chain joins TRBV15 to TRBJ1-4; D gene uncertain. Deletions cut 1 base from V and 5 bases from J, with 8 bases between. The CDR3 has 14 residues. Germline CDR1 reads LNHNV; CDR2 reads YYDKDF (reference sequence). Here the CDR3 reads CATSRGAGNEKLFF. Here the CDR3 DNA reads TGTGCCACCAGCAGAGGGGCGGGGAATGAAAAACTGTTTTTT.

V gene TRBV4-2 combines with J gene TRBJ2-7; 12 bases map to TRBD2. This CDR3 has 16 residues. Germline trimming cut 0 bases from V and 6 bases from J; bases unmatched to any gene: 6. Germline CDR1 is LGHNA and CDR2 is YNFKEQ. CDR3 loop: CASSQETSGRGSEQYF. CDR3 nucleotide sequence: TGTGCCAGCAGCCAAGAGACTAGCGGGAGAGGATCCGAGCAGTACTTC.

This clonotype was seen a few times. The chain recombines TRBV4-2 with TRBJ2-1; D not certain. This CDR3 region has 15 residues. Germline V gene data show CDR1 as LGHNA and CDR2 as YNFKEQ. V was shortened by 1 base and J by 4 bases, with 11 bases between the two germline ends. CDR3: CASSQVEAQYNEQFF. CDR3 sequence (DNA): TGTGCCAGCAGCCAAGTGGAAGCACAGTACAATGAGCAGTTCTTC.

This clonotype was observed a few times. The V gene is TRBV29-1, the J gene TRBJ1-2, with D possibly TRBD1 on 6 matching bases. V was pared by 7 bases and J by 7 bases, with 16 bases between. The germline CDR1 and CDR2 sequences are SQVTM and ANQGSEA. CDR3 length: 12 residues. CDR3 residues: CSADTGSGGYTF. CDR3 DNA sequence: TGCAGCGCGGACACAGGGTCGGGTGGCTACACCTTC.

V usage is TRBV6-2 or TRBV6-3 and J usage is TRBJ2-3; 14 nucleotides align to TRBD2. The CDR3 runs 21 residues. Germline loops: CDR1 MNHEY, CDR2 SVGEGT. The V gene end was trimmed by 0 bases and the J gene end by 6 bases; junction bases not matched to a gene: 17. The CDR3 spells CASSYSRSDWGTSGRRDTQYF. For the CDR3, the DNA is TGTGCCAGCAGTTACTCCCGGTCGGACTGGGGGACTAGCGGGAGAAGGGATACGCAGTATTTT.